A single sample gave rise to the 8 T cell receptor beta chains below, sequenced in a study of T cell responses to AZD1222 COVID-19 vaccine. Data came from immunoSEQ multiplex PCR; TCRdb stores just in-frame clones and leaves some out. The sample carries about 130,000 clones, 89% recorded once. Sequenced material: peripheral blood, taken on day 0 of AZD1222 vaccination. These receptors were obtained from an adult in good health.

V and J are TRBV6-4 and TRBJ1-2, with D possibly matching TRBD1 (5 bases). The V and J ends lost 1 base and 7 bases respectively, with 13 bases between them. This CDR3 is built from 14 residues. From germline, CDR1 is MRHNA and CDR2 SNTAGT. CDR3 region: CASSDLWQGFGYTF. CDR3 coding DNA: TGTGCCAGCAGTGACTTGTGGCAGGGCTTTGGCTACACCTTC.

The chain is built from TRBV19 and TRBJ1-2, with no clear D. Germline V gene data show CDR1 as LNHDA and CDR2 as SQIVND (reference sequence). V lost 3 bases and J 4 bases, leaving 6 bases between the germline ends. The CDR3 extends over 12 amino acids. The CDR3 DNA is TGTGCCAGTAGTATGGGCGGCTATGGCTACACCTTC. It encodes CASSMGGYGYTF.

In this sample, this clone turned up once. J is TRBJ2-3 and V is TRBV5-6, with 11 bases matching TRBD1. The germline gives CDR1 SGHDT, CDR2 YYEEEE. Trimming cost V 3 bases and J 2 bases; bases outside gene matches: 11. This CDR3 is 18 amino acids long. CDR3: CASSSTGTGGPSTDTQYF. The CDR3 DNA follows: TGTGCCAGCAGCTCAACCGGGACAGGGGGACCATCCACAGATACGCAGTATTTT. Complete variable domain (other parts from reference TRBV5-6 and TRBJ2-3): DAGVTQSPTHLIKTRGQQVTLRCSPKSGHDTVSWYQQALGQGPQFIFQYYEEEERQRGNFPDRFSGHQFPNYSSELNVNALLLGDSALYLCASSSTGTGGPSTDTQYFGPGTRLTVL.

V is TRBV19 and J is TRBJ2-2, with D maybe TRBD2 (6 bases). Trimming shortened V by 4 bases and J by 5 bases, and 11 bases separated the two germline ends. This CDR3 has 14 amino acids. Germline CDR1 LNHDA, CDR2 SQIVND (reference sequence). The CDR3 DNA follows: TGTGCCAGTAGTAGCCCGGGAGAAACCGGGGAGCTGTTTTTT. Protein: CASSSPGETGELFF.

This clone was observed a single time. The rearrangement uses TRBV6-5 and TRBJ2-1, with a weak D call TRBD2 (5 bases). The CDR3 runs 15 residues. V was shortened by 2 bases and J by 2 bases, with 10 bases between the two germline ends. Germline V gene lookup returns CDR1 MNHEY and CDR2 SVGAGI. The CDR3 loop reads CASSYERRTYNEQFF. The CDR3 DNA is TGTGCCAGCAGTTACGAGCGGCGAACCTACAATGAGCAGTTCTTC.

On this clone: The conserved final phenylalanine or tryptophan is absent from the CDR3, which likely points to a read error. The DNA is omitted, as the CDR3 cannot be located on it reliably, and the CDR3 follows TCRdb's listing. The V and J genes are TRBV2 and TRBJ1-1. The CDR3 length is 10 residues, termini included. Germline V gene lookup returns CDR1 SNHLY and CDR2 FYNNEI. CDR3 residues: CASRGGTEQP.

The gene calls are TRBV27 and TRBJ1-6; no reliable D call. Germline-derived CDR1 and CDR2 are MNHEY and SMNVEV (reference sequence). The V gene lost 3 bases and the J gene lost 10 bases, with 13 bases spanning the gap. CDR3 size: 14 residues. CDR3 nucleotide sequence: TGTGCCAGCAGTTTTGGGCTCTGGCGATCACCCCTCCACTTT. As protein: CASSFGLWRSPLHF.

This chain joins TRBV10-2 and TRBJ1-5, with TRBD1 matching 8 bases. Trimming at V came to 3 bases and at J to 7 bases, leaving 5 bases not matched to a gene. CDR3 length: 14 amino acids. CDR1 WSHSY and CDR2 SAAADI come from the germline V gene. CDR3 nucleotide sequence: TGCGCCAGCAGTGAAGGGACAGGACACCAGCCCCAGCATTTT. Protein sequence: CASSEGTGHQPQHF.